This T cell receptor (beta chain) was observed in a study of CD8+CD57+ T cells in acquired aplastic anemia. Using genomic DNA as the template, TCR beta VDJ and CDR3 profiling was carried out. Each CDR3 protein gets one entry after TCRdb re-called the reads with MiXCR. Of about half a million distinct CDR3 sequences listed, over 25% are singletons. The V end was cut by 4 bases, the J end by 3 bases, with 10 bases between. The CDR3 is 13 amino acids. Germline CDR1 SEHNR, CDR2 FQNEAQ (reference sequence). All sequencing subjects had displayed CD8+CD57+ cell expansion on flow cytometry. Patients had undergone no therapy by the time their blood was sampled. This clonotype was detected ten times or more. Its target is not known. Study observations and caveats: CD8+ Simpson's diversity in patients was not significantly different from that in controls.

This sequence joins TRBV7-9 and TRBJ2-7; tentatively, D is TRBD1 (6 bases). Sequencing input: sorted CD4+, CD8+, or CD8+CD57+ T cells (not recorded which) from PBMCs. The receptor comes from a human donor with aplastic anemia. The CDR3 DNA follows: TGTGCCAGCAGCTCAGGACAGTACTACGAGCAGTACTTC. It codes for CASSSGQYYEQYF.